This T cell receptor beta chain was retrieved from a study of cytomegalovirus exposure and HLA in healthy donors. The V gene end was trimmed by 4 bases and the J gene end by 2 bases; junction bases not matched to a gene: 13. The CDR3 spans 18 residues. Germline V gene sequence: CDR1 SGHTA, CDR2 FQGNSA. The PCR contained 60 Vbeta and 13 Jbeta primers. In the original workflow: Later analysis identified tens of millions of unique TCR beta chains, about 11 million shared. Generated by immunoSEQ multiplex PCR, the TCRdb table keeps only in-frame clones and is missing some. That table is the source of V, J and clone size, and D and trimming were worked out from the DNA. The data contain some 79,000 clones, around 76% of them singletons. Notes on this clone: Antigen: not known.

Study-level results: At a 0.05 false discovery rate, a later analysis found over 15,000 TCR beta sequences to be associated with HLA alleles. Indistinguishability led to the exclusion of some V segments, TRBV6-2 and TRBV6-3 included.

Donors were ostensibly healthy at sampling, although undocumented immune exposures were probable. The V and J genes are TRBV7-2 and TRBJ1-5; 8 bases agree with TRBD1. The sample comprised PBMCs. This receptor was taken from a male donor in good health and CMV-seropositive. In nucleotides, the CDR3 is TGTGCCAGCAGCTCTAGTGCCCTCCCCAGGGGGCGCAATCAGCCCCAGCATTTT. The encoded protein is CASSSSALPRGRNQPQHF.